Described below is a single T cell receptor (beta chain) sequence and its context. Its antigen is as yet unknown. The record originates from a study of radiotherapy plus CTLA-4 blockade in lung cancer. General study findings and limits: Clones of tumor-derived TCRs expanded in blood after radiotherapy plus ipilimumab. Response, reportedly, was best predicted by interferon-beta along with early blood T cell clone dynamics.

Each patient with chemo-refractory metastatic non-small-cell lung cancer was treated with focal radiation plus CTLA-4 blockade using ipilimumab. V gave up 5 bases and J gave up 2 bases, with 16 bases separating them. The CDR3 covers 16 residues. In germline, CDR1 is SGHAT, CDR2 FQNNGV. Sequenced by immunoSEQ multiplex PCR; TCRdb stores in-frame clones only, minus some. The sample yields 30,000 to 50,000 clones, nearly 80% seen once. V is TRBV11-2 and J is TRBJ1-3, with D maybe TRBD1 (6 bases). This sample comprised peripheral blood, obtained from a patient treated with radiotherapy plus ipilimumab. The TCR comes from a human donor with non-small cell lung cancer that progressed on radiotherapy plus ipilimumab. For the CDR3, the DNA is TGTGCCAGCAGCCGACAAGGGGGTTCGGCTGGAAACACCATATATTTT. Translated: CASSRQGGSAGNTIYF.